This T cell receptor beta chain was retrieved from a study of tumor-infiltrating lymphocytes in primary liver carcinoma. This CDR3 has 14 amino acids. Germline-derived CDR1 and CDR2 are WSHSY and SAAADI. Details on this clonotype: One end of the junction does not line up with germline, which may come from a read error.

Co-extracted RNA and DNA came from roughly 20-30 mg of unsorted bulk tissue. TCR beta cDNA came from 400 to 500 ng total RNA, primed with a constant-region primer. Construction of TCR beta libraries relied on three successive nested multiplex PCR rounds employing slightly modified ARM-PCR. TRBV1-TRBV30 forward primers and a C-beta reverse primer were used in the first two PCR rounds, which each ran for approximately 10 cycles. In TCRdb, the multiplex PCR reads were re-called with MiXCR into one record per CDR3 protein. The sample contains about 100,000 distinct CDR3 sequences, 65% to 75% of which appear only once.

This chain uses TRBV10-2 with TRBJ1-4; 7 nucleotides line up with TRBD1. This clonotype originated in a woman in her fifties or sixties with primary liver carcinoma and hepatitis B virus infection. Sequenced sample: liver tumor tissue from sampling region 2. Subset denoted: tumor region T2, inferior pole. In DNA form, the CDR3 reads TGCGCCAGCTGTGATGGCAGGGGGGGCGAAAAACTGTTTTTT. Encoded protein: CASCDGRGGEKLFF.